This entry concerns a single TCR beta chain. Participants spanned ages about 18 to 100 years and resided in about 25 US areas. The CDR3 is 15 amino acids. V lost 0 bases and J 2 bases, leaving 9 bases between the germline ends. Germline assignment: CDR1 SGHRS and CDR2 YFSETQ. As handled by the study authors: Reference gene primer amplification yielded estimated nucleated cell counts. TCRdb keeps only in-frame clones here, not all; method: immunoSEQ multiplex PCR. Clone size and the V and J calls come from that table; the DNA yielded D and trimming. The data show some 220,000 clones, roughly nine tenths seen once. The entry originates in a study of blood T cell repertoires in COVID-19. Study at large: Sites across the United States, Italy and Spain contributed samples from acute and convalescent COVID-19. PBMCs, B-cell-depleted T cells, or T cells provided the cDNA or gDNA that made up the material.

This chain connects TRBV5-1 to TRBJ1-5, with D unresolved. The sample comprised PBMCs or T cells enriched from blood (not recorded which). This sequence was found in a woman aged 45-60 years in a cohort exposed to, infected with or recovered from COVID-19 (not recorded which). The CDR3, as DNA: TGCGCCAGCAGCTTGGACAGTACACGCAATCAGCCCCAGCATTTT. Translating it yields CASSLDSTRNQPQHF.